This paragraph covers one TCR beta chain sequence. It lacks a known antigen. Within one base of it there is no much larger clone, and no base qualities were kept. These data belong to a study of T cell responses to AZD1222 COVID-19 vaccine (dated by TCRdb to about 2021). Describing the broader study: AZD1222 recipients given second doses at about 4 weeks or at about 12 weeks were pooled, since spike-specific TCR depth and breadth were not found to differ between the two schedules. TCR sequencing covered fewer than 250 trial participants: nearly 210 given two doses of AZD1222 and 26 given two doses of MenACWY control vaccine. Enrollment into the trials was organized by age into subgroups of 18-55, 56-69 and 70-plus years, and those subgroups contained around 150, 28 and 57 TCR-sequenced participants, respectively.

This specimen's time point label, interpreted: baseline before first vaccination. Samples from vaccinated people were obtained from the UK trials COV001 and COV002, which included a single-blind randomized controlled phase 2/3 trial of AZD1222 (ChAdOx1 nCoV-19) in healthy adults. Trial participant PBMC samples were collected at day 0 and day 28 after the second dose for TCRbeta chain sequencing. Broad study findings and their caveats: Conclusions about previously exposed vaccinees are limited because only six or seven AZD1222 recipients were SARS-CoV-2 seropositive at baseline. Because no samples from the day 14 peak response were available, repertoires could be characterized only after the peak T cell response. The vaccine-associated CD4 TCRs covered the entire spike protein, and the dominant responses fell in regions 160-218 and 743-854. Spike-specific TCR breadth and depth rose significantly after two AZD1222 doses compared with day 0 and with MenACWY recipients. Most participants were white British and females outnumbered males, and the authors suggested that clonal diversity may have been underestimated. The 56-69-year group was small, and its depth increase did not reach significance, likely because of low power. Reportedly, almost half of the unique spike-specific TCRs recognized epitopes lying outside the regions that are mutated in the B.1.351 and B.1.1.7 variants.

The CDR3 regions of human TCRbeta chains were subjected to immunosequencing. Per the source publication's procedure: TCRs in the repertoires were matched against a reference library of SARS-CoV-2-specific TCRs that had been generated with the MIRA antigen-specificity platform. Breadth was defined as the fraction of unique TCRs that were SARS-CoV-2-associated, and depth was defined as the fraction of total T cells that were SARS-CoV-2-associated. Using the MIRA data, each spike-specific TCR was mapped to the spike region that the TCR reacts to and placed in a CD4 or CD8 class. Log10-transformed breadth and depth values were compared by one-way ANOVA with Sidak's multiple comparisons tests. TCRdb provides this immuneACCESS table in a form limited to in-frame rearrangements. Some clones are lacking; in checked studies, under half of them reflect an unresolved V gene, and why the rest are absent is not known. The DNA gave D and trimming, while V, J and clone size come from that table. Recorded for this sample are 130,000 to 150,000 clones; around 91% of them occurred a single time. The top ten clonotypes cover roughly 5.5% of the sample.

Here the sequenced sample was peripheral blood, taken on day 0 of AZD1222 vaccination. The clonotype originates from an adult in good health.

CDR3 loop: CASSAAAENTGELFF. Here is the DNA: TGTGCCAGCAGTGCCGCGGCGGAAAACACCGGGGAGCTGTTTTTT. The chain was built from TRBV6-4 and TRBJ2-2; the D gene assignment is ambiguous. The V end loses 4 bases and the J end loses 2 bases, and a stretch of 11 bases separates them. Reading the germline V gene gives CDR1 MRHNA and CDR2 SNTAGT. Taken from cysteine to phenylalanine, the CDR3 has 15 residues. Only CDR3 DNA is held: 45 bases, read in frame from base 1.